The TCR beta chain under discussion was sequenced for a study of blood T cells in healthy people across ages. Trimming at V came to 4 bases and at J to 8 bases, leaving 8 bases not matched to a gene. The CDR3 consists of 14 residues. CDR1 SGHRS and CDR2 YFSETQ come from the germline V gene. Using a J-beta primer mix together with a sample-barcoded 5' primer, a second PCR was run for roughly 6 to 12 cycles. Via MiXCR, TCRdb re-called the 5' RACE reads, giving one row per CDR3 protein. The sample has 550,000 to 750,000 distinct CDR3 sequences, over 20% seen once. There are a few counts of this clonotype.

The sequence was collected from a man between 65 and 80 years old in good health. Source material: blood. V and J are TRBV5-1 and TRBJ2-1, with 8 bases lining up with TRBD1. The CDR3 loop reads CASSMDRADDEQFF. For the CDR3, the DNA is TGCGCCAGCAGCATGGACAGGGCGGATGATGAGCAGTTCTTC.